This entry lists 31 T cell receptor beta chains sequenced from one sample in a study of beta chain features in type 1 diabetes. Since all of the isolated RNA was reverse transcribed, expressed TCRB transcripts were what got sequenced. Sequenced by immunoSEQ multiplex PCR; TCRdb stores in-frame clones only, minus some. Seen here are 250,000 to 400,000 clones, 13% to 15% observed once, and the top ten hold approximately 7%. Input material: central memory CD4+ T cells from blood. These receptors were taken from a man aged 25-40 years in good health.

This clone has just a few counts. CDR3 coding DNA: TGTGCCAGCAGCTTGGAACGCGGGGGGTCTTCCGGGGAGCTGTTTTTT. The encoded protein is CASSLERGGSSGELFF. The chain carries TRBV5-4 and TRBJ2-2, with 8 nucleotides matching TRBD2. Germline CDR1 is SGHNT and CDR2 is YYREEE (reference sequence). The CDR3 contains 16 residues. V was clipped by 0 bases and J by 6 bases; unmatched bases: 7.

The table lists this clone with a few counts. The chain employs TRBV5-1 and TRBJ2-1; D not certain. This CDR3 has 15 amino acids. Germline-derived CDR1 and CDR2 are SGHRS and YFSETQ. V was trimmed by 5 bases and J by 6 bases, leaving 18 bases between them. CDR3 region: CASSRQRGTGNEQFF. CDR3 nucleotides: TGCGCCAGCAGTCGACAAAGAGGTACGGGCAATGAGCAGTTCTTC.

V usage is TRBV7-9 and J usage is TRBJ2-1; D call uncertain. Germline CDR1 is SEHNR and CDR2 is FQNEAQ (reference sequence). This CDR3 region has 15 residues. With 2 bases removed from V and 1 base from J, the gap between germline ends came to 9 bases. CDR3 sequence: CASSLSSRSYNEQFF. CDR3 bases: TGTGCCAGCAGCTTAAGTTCAAGGTCCTACAATGAGCAGTTCTTC.

This clone was seen only a few times. The chain is built from TRBV6-1 and TRBJ2-1; no reliable D call. The CDR3 spans 16 residues. Germline CDR1 and CDR2: MNHNS and SASEGT. V was cut by 2 bases and J by 4 bases, with 15 bases left in between. The CDR3 reads CASSEFTPDTYNEQFF. The CDR3 DNA is TGTGCCAGCAGTGAATTTACGCCCGACACTTACAATGAGCAGTTCTTC.

The chain has TRBV6-6 and TRBJ1-6; D remains ambiguous. The germline V and J ends were trimmed by 2 bases and 6 bases, with 5 bases remaining between them. The V gene's germline CDR1 is MNHNY and CDR2 SVGAGI (reference sequence). CDR3 length: 13 residues. The CDR3 spells CASSYGINSPLHF. CDR3 nucleotide sequence: TGTGCCAGCAGTTACGGGATTAATTCACCCCTCCACTTT.

CDR3 residues: CASGSSLPEWGETQYF. CDR3 DNA: TGTGCTAGTGGTTCCTCCTTACCAGAATGGGGGGAGACCCAGTACTTC. The chain uses TRBV12-5 and TRBJ2-5; D may correspond to TRBD1 or TRBD2 (5 bases each). Germline CDR1 is LGHNT and CDR2 is FRNRAP. CDR3 size: 16 residues. V was trimmed by 4 bases and J by 5 bases, leaving 20 bases between them.

This clone was seen repeatedly, ten times or more. The V call is TRBV4-2, the J call TRBJ2-2; possibly TRBD1 for D (6 bases). Germline V gene sequence: CDR1 LGHNA, CDR2 YNFKEQ. Trimming left V 0 bases short and J 4 bases short, with 15 bases between. The CDR3 consists of 17 residues. CDR3 amino acids: CASSQDPGTRGTGELFF. The CDR3 nucleotides are TGTGCCAGCAGCCAAGACCCGGGGACACGTGGCACCGGGGAGCTGTTTTTT.

This clone was detected a few times. The V gene is TRBV5-4, the J gene TRBJ1-1, with a weak D call TRBD1 (5 bases). The CDR3 is 14 amino acids. Per germline, CDR1 SGHNT and CDR2 YYREEE (reference sequence). V was trimmed by 3 bases and J by 7 bases, leaving 16 bases between them. The DNA of the CDR3 is TGTGCCAGCAGCTCAACAGGTCCTCGGGGTGAAGCTTTCTTT. Its translation: CASSSTGPRGEAFF.

Ten or more counts support this clone. The chain joins TRBV7-2 to TRBJ2-1, with D perhaps TRBD2 (6 bases). Germline V gene lookup returns CDR1 SGHTA and CDR2 FQGNSA. The CDR3 runs to 13 residues. V lost 5 bases to trimming and J lost 10 bases, with 15 bases between them. The CDR3 loop is CASSHGLAREQFF. The CDR3, as DNA: TGTGCCAGCAGCCATGGGCTAGCGAGGGAGCAGTTCTTC.

CDR3 protein: CASSLQQARSPLHF. The CDR3 nucleotides are TGTGCCAGCAGCTTGCAACAGGCGCGTTCACCCCTCCACTTT. The rearrangement uses TRBV5-4 and TRBJ1-6, with D maybe TRBD1 (5 bases). The ends were cut back, 1 base at V and 9 bases at J, with 11 bases in the middle. This CDR3 has 14 residues. Germline V gives CDR1 SGHNT, CDR2 YYREEE (reference sequence). The whole variable domain, filled in from reference TRBV5-4 and TRBJ1-6, reads ETGVTQSPTHLIKTRGQQVTLRCSSQSGHNTVSWYQQALGQGPQFIFQYYREEENGRGNFPPRFSGLQFPNYSSELNVNALELDDSALYLCASSLQQARSPLHFGNGTRLTVT.

The chain combines TRBV5-4 with TRBJ2-3; 8 bases map to TRBD2. The germline CDR1 and CDR2 sequences are SGHNT and YYREEE (reference sequence). The CDR3 has 16 residues. V lost 6 bases and J lost 3; bases outside the gene matches: 12. The CDR3 DNA follows: TGTGCCAGCAACCCTGGGATTAGCGGGGAAACAGATACGCAGTATTTT. This gives the protein CASNPGISGETDTQYF.

The gene calls are TRBV5-6 and TRBJ2-1; a possible D gene is TRBD1 (5 bases). The V gene's germline CDR1 is SGHDT and CDR2 YYEEEE. This CDR3 contains 12 residues. The ends were cut back, 0 bases at V and 12 bases at J, with 10 bases in the middle. CDR3 in DNA: TGTGCCAGCAGCTTGGCCCGCAGGGCGCAGTTCTTC. It encodes CASSLARRAQFF.

The V call is TRBV27, the J call TRBJ1-6; 7 bases map to TRBD1. Germline assignment: CDR1 MNHEY and CDR2 SMNVEV (reference sequence). This CDR3 spans 14 amino acids. The ends lost 4 bases at V and 10 bases at J; junction bases unmatched: 7. The CDR3 DNA reads as TGTGCCAGCAGTTCCCGACAGGGCCCCTCACCCCTCCACTTT. This gives the protein CASSSRQGPSPLHF.

This rearrangement joins TRBV18 to TRBJ1-1, with 7 bases fitting TRBD1. Germline assignment: CDR1 KGHSH and CDR2 LQKENI. J gave up 4 bases and V 6 bases, and 8 bases lay outside the gene matches. The CDR3 covers 14 residues. CDR3 DNA: TGTGCCAGCTCTTTACAGGGGAGTGGCACTGAAGCTTTCTTT. It specifies CASSLQGSGTEAFF.

The chain employs TRBV19 and TRBJ1-5, with D hard to call. V was cut by 9 bases and J by 0 bases, with 9 bases left in between. In germline, CDR1 is LNHDA, CDR2 SQIVND (reference sequence). The CDR3 totals 13 residues. CDR3 sequence: CASDGHSNQPQHF. The CDR3, as DNA: TGTGCCAGCGACGGCCATAGCAATCAGCCCCAGCATTTT.

This rearrangement joins TRBV4-1 to TRBJ1-4; no reliable D call. CDR1 is MGHRA and CDR2 is YSYEKL in the germline V gene. The V end was cut by 1 base, the J end by 8 bases, with 14 bases between. This CDR3 is built from 15 residues. CDR3: CASSQGGETMEKLFF. In nucleotides, the CDR3 is TGCGCCAGCAGCCAAGGCGGGGAAACGATGGAAAAACTGTTTTTT.

J is TRBJ1-5 and V is TRBV6-1, with a possible D match to TRBD1 (6 bases). Germline CDR1 MNHNS, CDR2 SASEGT. The V end lost 0 bases, the J end lost 6 bases, and 12 bases lay between the germline ends. The CDR3 extends over 15 amino acids. DNA for the CDR3: TGTGCCAGCAGTGAAGCAGAAGGGGGGGCTCAGCCCCAGCATTTT. Translating it yields CASSEAEGGAQPQHF.

This clone was seen just once. The chain links TRBV2 to TRBJ2-1; perhaps TRBD2 as D (6 bases). The germline gives CDR1 SNHLY, CDR2 FYNNEI. The CDR3 sequence is 14 residues long. V was shortened by 5 bases and J by 5 bases, with 13 bases between the two germline ends. CDR3 region: CASSLAGLNNEQFF. The CDR3 region has the DNA TGTGCCAGCAGTCTGGCAGGACTAAACAATGAGCAGTTCTTC.

Only a few counts were recorded for this clone. The chain uses TRBV7-2 and TRBJ2-1; 8 positions match TRBD2. In germline, CDR1 is SGHTA, CDR2 FQGNSA. Trimming cost V 1 base and J 7 bases; bases outside gene matches: 15. This CDR3 contains 18 residues. In DNA form, the CDR3 reads TGTGCCAGCAGCTTAGATCACCGACTAGCGCGAGCGGGGAATGAGCAGTTCTTC. It specifies CASSLDHRLARAGNEQFF.

This clone was seen repeatedly, ten times or more. The chain combines TRBV19 with TRBJ1-5; unclear D gene. With 7 bases removed from V and 9 bases from J, the gap between germline ends came to 13 bases. This CDR3 has 12 amino acids. CDR1 LNHDA and CDR2 SQIVND come from the germline V gene (reference sequence). The CDR3 here is CASKAGPGPQHF. CDR3 coding DNA: TGTGCCAGTAAGGCCGGCCCCGGGCCCCAGCATTTT.

This clone was counted a few times. The V and J genes are TRBV11-2 and TRBJ2-5; 10 bases match TRBD2. CDR3 length equals 14 residues. The J segment lost 3 bases and the V segment lost 3 bases, leaving 1 base of the junction unmatched. From germline, CDR1 is SGHAT and CDR2 FQNNGV. This chain's CDR3 is CASSFGTSEETQYF. CDR3 nucleotide sequence: TGTGCCAGCAGCTTTGGGACTAGCGAAGAGACCCAGTACTTC.

This clone occurred many times. The chain uses TRBV7-9 and TRBJ2-1, with D unresolved. From germline, CDR1 is SEHNR and CDR2 FQNEAQ (reference sequence). V shed 8 bases and J shed 5 bases, with 16 bases lying between them. The CDR3 extends over 14 amino acids. This CDR3 is CASARSALNNEQFF. In DNA form, the CDR3 reads TGTGCCAGCGCCCGATCGGCGCTTAACAATGAGCAGTTCTTC. The whole variable domain, remainder taken from reference TRBV7-9 and TRBJ2-1, is DTGVSQNPRHKITKRGQNVTFRCDPISEHNRLYWYRQTLGQGPEFLTYFQNEAQLEKSRLLSDRFSAERPKGSFSTLEIQRTEQGDSAMYLCASARSALNNEQFFGPGTRLTVL.

This chain uses TRBV30 with TRBJ2-1; TRBD2 agrees at 8 bases. V trimming: 8 bases; J trimming: 11 bases; junction bases outside the gene matches: 14. The CDR3 is 13 residues long. Germline CDR1 reads GTSNPN; CDR2 reads SVGIG (reference sequence). CDR3 bases: TGTGCCCGACAAGGGACTAGTCTAAACAAGCAGTTCTTC. It yields the protein CARQGTSLNKQFF.

V and J are TRBV6-5 and TRBJ2-7; no firm D call. The V gene's germline CDR1 is MNHEY and CDR2 SVGAGI. The CDR3 consists of 12 residues. V was shortened by 8 bases and J by 2 bases, with 10 bases between the two germline ends. For the CDR3, the DNA is TGTGCCAGCCGGGCCGATCCCTACGAGCAGTACGTC. It yields the protein CASRADPYEQYV.

This rearrangement joins TRBV11-2 to TRBJ2-7; 9 bases align to TRBD2. The V gene's germline CDR1 is SGHAT and CDR2 FQNNGV. Trimming cost V 8 bases and J 3 bases; bases outside gene matches: 5. This CDR3 has 13 residues. The CDR3 loop reads CASGNSGSYEQYV. The CDR3, as DNA: TGTGCCAGCGGAAATAGCGGGAGCTACGAGCAGTACGTC.

This clone occurred many times. The rearrangement uses TRBV7-3 and TRBJ1-1; no reliable D call. The germline V gene encodes CDR1 SGHTA and CDR2 FQGTGA. The CDR3 totals 13 residues. The V end lost 2 bases, the J end lost 7 bases, and 11 bases lay between the germline ends. Here the CDR3 DNA reads TGTGCCAGCAGCTTATTAGAGGGCAGTGAAGCTTTCTTT. Translation: CASSLLEGSEAFF.

This chain joins TRBV6-5 and TRBJ2-3; D is unresolved. Trimming stripped 3 bases from V and 0 bases from J, with 10 bases between. The CDR3 is 15 residues long. The germline CDR1 and CDR2 sequences are MNHEY and SVGAGI. CDR3 nucleotides: TGTGCCAGCAGTTATCGGTCGGAAAGCACAGATACGCAGTATTTT. It translates to CASSYRSESTDTQYF.

The gene calls are TRBV5-4 and TRBJ2-3; D is undetermined. The CDR3 consists of 13 residues. Germline V gene data show CDR1 as SGHNT and CDR2 as YYREEE (reference sequence). Trimming stripped 0 bases from V and 4 bases from J, with 6 bases between. The CDR3 loop reads CASSLDSADTQYF. The CDR3 DNA reads TGTGCCAGCAGCTTGGATTCCGCAGATACGCAGTATTTT.

The chain is built from TRBV14 and TRBJ2-3; D remains ambiguous. V lost 2 bases, J lost 2 bases, and 2 bases lay in between. The germline CDR1 and CDR2 sequences are SGHDN and FVKESK. The CDR3 covers 12 residues. The CDR3 region has the DNA TGTGCCAGCAGCCAAACCACAGATACGCAGTATTTT. Encoded protein: CASSQTTDTQYF.

The rearrangement uses TRBV7-9 and TRBJ1-5; no definite D call. The CDR3 runs to 13 residues. V was clipped by 3 bases and J by 5 bases, with 8 bases between them. Germline assignment: CDR1 SEHNR and CDR2 FQNEAQ (reference sequence). The CDR3 region has the DNA TGTGCCAGCAGCTTCGGGCTCGATCAGCCCCAGCATTTT. Amino acid sequence: CASSFGLDQPQHF.

The sample holds a few counts of this clone. This chain joins TRBV30 and TRBJ2-1; D unclear. The CDR3 is 13 residues long. The ends were cut back, 0 bases at V and 5 bases at J, with 8 bases in the middle. Germline CDR1 and CDR2: GTSNPN and SVGIG (reference sequence). The CDR3, as DNA: TGTGCCTGGAGTGTTCCGGGCCACAATGAGCAGTTCTTC. Encoded protein: CAWSVPGHNEQFF.